This T cell receptor beta chain was observed in a study of T cell repertoires in cytomegalovirus infection. Overall study: Indications of both CMV infection and matching HLA type were provided by public TCR beta signatures.

This clonotype was observed a handful of times. Antigen unknown. Each CDR3 protein is one row after TCRdb ran MiXCR on the reads. This sample has roughly 280,000 distinct CDR3 sequences, with around 20% found just once. Losses at the gene ends were 6 bases for V and 3 bases for J; bases not matched to a gene: 1. The germline gives CDR1 MNHEY, CDR2 SVGEGT. This CDR3 is built from 15 residues. Sequenced here: cultured PBMCs, sampled from culture after CMV antigen stimulation. The chain is built from TRBV6-2 or TRBV6-3 and TRBJ2-2; 13 bases are a match to TRBD2. The origin of this receptor is a human donor in good health (CMV status not recorded). Some clones in this sample may be carry-over from other donors' samples. CDR3 sequence (DNA): TGTGCCAGCAGACTAGCGGGAGGGTACACCGGGGAGCTGTTTTTT. Protein sequence: CASRLAGGYTGELFF.